The present T cell receptor beta chain was sequenced within a study of naive and memory T cell subsets. Findings and limits, study-wide: From naive to CM, EM and EMRA, diversity decreased and Gini increased.

Trimming cost V 3 bases and J 0 bases, with 5 bases left between them. The CDR3 loop spans 13 amino acids. The germline CDR1 and CDR2 sequences are MNHEY and SMNVEV (reference sequence). Two oligonucleotides, mixed equimolar, formed the beta constant-region primer covering TRBC1 and TRBC2. Ligated cDNA was amplified by four rounds of PCR with nested alpha and beta constant-region primers and SP2. One entry per CDR3 protein, called by TCRdb with MiXCR from the UMI-ligation and nested PCR reads. This table has approximately 82,000 distinct CDR3 sequences, around 6.5% appearing once. After CD4 positive bead selection, the CD4-negative fraction gave CD8 T cells. Cells stained for CD3, CD4, CD8, CD45RA, CD27 and viability were sorted into four CD45RA/CD27 subsets. In this sample, this clonotype turned up many times. No antigen is known for it.

The chain couples TRBV27 to TRBJ1-2; D is uncertain. The sequence was collected from a human donor in good health. Sequenced material: central memory CD4+ T cells from blood. This CDR3 is CASSFRANYGYTF. The CDR3 region has the DNA TGTGCCAGCAGTTTCAGAGCTAACTATGGCTACACCTTC.